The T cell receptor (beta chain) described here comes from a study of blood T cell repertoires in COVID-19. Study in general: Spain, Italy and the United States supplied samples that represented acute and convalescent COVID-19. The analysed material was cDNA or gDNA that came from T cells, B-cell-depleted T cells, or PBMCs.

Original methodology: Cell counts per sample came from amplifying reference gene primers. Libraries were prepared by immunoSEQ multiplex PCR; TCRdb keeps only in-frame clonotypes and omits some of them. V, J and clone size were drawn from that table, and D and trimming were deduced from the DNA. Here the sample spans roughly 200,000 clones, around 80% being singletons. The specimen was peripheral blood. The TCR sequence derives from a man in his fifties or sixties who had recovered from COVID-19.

The CDR3 DNA reads as TGTGCCAGCAGTTATAAGTACGGAGCCTACGAGCAGTACTTC. As protein: CASSYKYGAYEQYF. The chain links TRBV6-5 to TRBJ2-7, with D hard to call. Looked up from germline, CDR1 is MNHEY and CDR2 is SVGAGI. V was trimmed by 3 bases and J by 2 bases, leaving 11 bases between them. The length of the CDR3 is 14 residues.